The rows below give T cell receptor beta chains drawn from one sample of a study of human T cells and chemical hapten exposure. MiXCR, run by TCRdb on the RACE reads, gives a single entry per CDR3 protein. The sample has 80,000 to 100,000 distinct CDR3 sequences; under 11% are singletons. The sequencing used whole blood, collected in connection with sensitization to the hapten diphenylcyclopropenone (DPC). The receptors come from a woman aged 50 to 60 with alopecia areata. Some clones in this sample may be carry-over from other donors' samples. CDR3s include the opening cysteine and the closing phenylalanine or tryptophan. A D gene is named only where the DNA matches it firmly. Clone size is not always given. Where it is, it says once, few, many or a class for expanded clones.

>TRBV4-1|many|TRBJ2-7|.
TGCGCCAGCAGGGTAACGGACCGCATTTCCTACGAGCAGTACTTC
CASRVTDRISYEQYF
>TRBV20-1|few|TRBJ2-4|TRBD2
TGCAGTGCTAGAACCGGGGGGAAAGACATTCAGTACTTC
CSARTGGKDIQYF
>TRBV5-4|few|TRBJ2-6|TRBD1
TGTGCCAGCAGCGCGGACATTGGGACAGCGTTCTCTGGGGCCAACGTCCTGACTTTC
CASSADIGTAFSGANVLTF
>TRBV12-3/TRBV12-4|many|TRBJ2-1|TRBD2
TGTGCCAGCAGTTCCCCGGGACTAGCTAGTGAGCAGTTCTTC
CASSSPGLASEQFF
>TRBV5-1|many|TRBJ2-5|TRBD2
TGCGCCAGCAGCTGGGTACCACTAGCGGGAAGGGAGACCCAGTACTTC
CASSWVPLAGRETQYF
>TRBV18|.|TRBJ2-1|TRBD2
TGTGCCAGCTCACCAGATACGGTAGCGGGAGGTACTGAGCAGTTCTTC
CASSPDTVAGGTEQFF
>TRBV19|many|TRBJ2-1|TRBD2
TGTGCCAGTAGTATGGGCCTAGCGGGCAATGAGCAGTTCTTC
CASSMGLAGNEQFF
>TRBV29-1|many|TRBJ2-5|TRBD1
TGCAGCGTTGAGGGACAGCCCCAAGAGACCCAGTACTTC
CSVEGQPQETQYF
>TRBV20-1|many|TRBJ1-1|.
TGCAGTGCGTCGTCGGGGTCGAACACTGAAGCTTTCTTT
CSASSGSNTEAFF
>TRBV2|.|TRBJ2-3|.
TGTGCCAGCAGTGTCTGGGCCCCACCAGATACGCAGTATTTT
CASSVWAPPDTQYF
>TRBV20-1|few|TRBJ2-7|TRBD1
TGCAGTGCTGAATCCGGGACAGGGGCTGGGGACGAGCAGTACTTC
CSAESGTGAGDEQYF
>TRBV20-1|few|TRBJ1-2|.
TGCAGTGCTAGACTCGGGGGAGGCTACACCTTC
CSARLGGGYTF
>TRBV5-1|few|TRBJ1-5|.
TGCGCCAGCAGCTTCGGACCCAATCAGCCCCAGCATTTT
CASSFGPNQPQHF
>TRBV7-9|many|TRBJ2-5|.
TGTGCCAGCAGTTTTGGGGGACCCGAGACCCAGTACTTC
CASSFGGPETQYF
>TRBV12-3/TRBV12-4|.|TRBJ1-3|.
TGTGCCAGCAGTTTTTTTCTCGCAGGTGGAAACACCATATATTTT
CASSFFLAGGNTIYF
>TRBV12-5|many|TRBJ1-5|.
TGTGCTAGTGGTTTGGTAAATGATTGGGGGGCGAGGCAGCCCCAGCATTTT
CASGLVNDWGARQPQHF
>TRBV4-2|.|TRBJ2-1|TRBD1
TGTGCCAGCAGCCAAAAAAGGGGGCCCACCGAGCAGTTCTTC
CASSQKRGPTEQFF
>TRBV5-1|many|TRBJ2-5|.
TGCGCCAGCAGCCGGGACGGCAAAGAGACCCAGTACTTC
CASSRDGKETQYF
>TRBV3-1|few|TRBJ2-7|.
TGTGCCAGCAGCCAAGAATCGGCACCAACCTACGAGCAGTACTTC
CASSQESAPTYEQYF
>TRBV29-1|many|TRBJ2-2|TRBD1
TGCAGCGGACAGGGGGCGCGGAACGGGGAGCTGTTTTTT
CSGQGARNGELFF
>TRBV11-2|many|TRBJ2-5|.
TGTGCCAGCAGGTCGTCCTCCGGGTTGACGGAGACCCAGTACTTC
CASRSSSGLTETQYF
>TRBV28|.|TRBJ1-5|.
TGTGCCAGCGGACCCGTAGTCCCCCAGCATTTT
CASGPVVPQHF
>TRBV3-1|.|TRBJ2-1|TRBD2
TGTGCCAGCAGCCAAGAAGGGACTAGCGGGAGTAATGAGCAGTTCTTC
CASSQEGTSGSNEQFF
>TRBV20-1|many|TRBJ2-1|TRBD1
TGCAGTGCCTCACCGGGACAGGTATACAATGAGCAGTTCTTC
CSASPGQVYNEQFF
>TRBV7-9|many|TRBJ1-1|.
TGTGCCAGCAGCTTCTCGAACACTGAAGCTTTCTTT
CASSFSNTEAFF
>TRBV18|many|TRBJ2-2|.
TGTGCCAGCTCACACAGACAGGCGAACACCGGGGAGCTGTTTTTT
CASSHRQANTGELFF
>TRBV7-9|.|TRBJ1-5|.
TGTGCCAGCAGCTCAAGAGGGGACAATCAGCCCCAGCATTTT
CASSSRGDNQPQHF
>TRBV18|.|TRBJ1-1|.
TGTGCCAGCTCACCAGTTGGCAGGAACACTGAAGCTTTCTTT
CASSPVGRNTEAFF
>TRBV20-1|.|TRBJ1-5|.
TGCAGTGCTAGAGATGCGGCAGGTAATCAGCCCCAGCATTTT
CSARDAAGNQPQHF